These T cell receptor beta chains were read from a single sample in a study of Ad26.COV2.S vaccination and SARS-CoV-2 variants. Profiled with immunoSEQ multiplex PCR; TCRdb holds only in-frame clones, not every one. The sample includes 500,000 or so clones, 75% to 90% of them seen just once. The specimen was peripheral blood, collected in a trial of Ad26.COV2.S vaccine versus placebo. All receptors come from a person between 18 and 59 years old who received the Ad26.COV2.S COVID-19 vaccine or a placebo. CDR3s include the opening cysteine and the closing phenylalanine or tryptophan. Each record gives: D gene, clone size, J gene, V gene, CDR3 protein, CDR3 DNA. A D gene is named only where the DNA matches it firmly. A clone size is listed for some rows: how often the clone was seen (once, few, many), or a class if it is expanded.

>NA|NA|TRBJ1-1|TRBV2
CASLPDRNTEAFF
TGTGCCAGCCTGCCGGACCGTAACACTGAAGCTTTCTTT
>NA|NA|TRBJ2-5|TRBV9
CASGQGAYQETQYF
TGTGCCAGCGGGCAAGGGGCATATCAAGAGACCCAGTACTTC
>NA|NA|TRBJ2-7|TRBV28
CASSSRASVYEQYF
TGTGCCAGCAGTTCCCGCGCAAGCGTTTACGAGCAGTACTTC
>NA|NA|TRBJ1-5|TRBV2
CASSFGHVSNQPQHF
TGTGCCAGCAGTTTCGGACATGTAAGCAATCAGCCCCAGCATTTT
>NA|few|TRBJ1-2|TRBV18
CASSPTAQAYGYTF
TGTGCCAGCTCACCAACGGCACAGGCCTATGGCTACACCTTC
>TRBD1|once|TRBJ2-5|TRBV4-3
CASSPGQGQETQYF
TGCGCCAGCAGCCCCGGACAGGGGCAAGAGACCCAGTACTTC
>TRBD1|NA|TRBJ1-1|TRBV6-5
CASLTGSENTEAFF
TGTGCCAGCCTGACAGGGTCGGAGAACACTGAAGCTTTCTTT
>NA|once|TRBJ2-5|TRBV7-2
CASSSSGSETQYF
TGTGCCAGCAGCTCGTCGGGGTCAGAGACCCAGTACTTC
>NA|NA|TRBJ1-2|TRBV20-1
CSASVGADYGYTF
TGCAGTGCTAGTGTGGGGGCGGACTATGGCTACACCTTC
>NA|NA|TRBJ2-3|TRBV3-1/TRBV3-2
CASSQRGGTDTQYF
TGTGCCAGCAGCCAGAGGGGGGGCACAGATACGCAGTATTTT
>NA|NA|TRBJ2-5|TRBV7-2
CASSPQGLDQETQYF
TGTGCCAGCAGCCCCCAAGGGTTGGATCAAGAGACCCAGTACTTC
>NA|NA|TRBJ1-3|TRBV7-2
CASSLGVGALYTIYF
TGTGCCAGCAGCTTAGGTGTAGGGGCCTTGTACACCATATATTTT
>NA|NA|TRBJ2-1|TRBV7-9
CASKRGGEQFF
TGTGCCAGCAAAAGGGGAGGAGAGCAGTTCTTC
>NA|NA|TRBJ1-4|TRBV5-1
CASHQTGGEKLFF
TGCGCCAGCCATCAGACGGGTGGTGAAAAACTGTTTTTT
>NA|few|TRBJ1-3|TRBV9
CASSAGAGSSGNTIYF
TGTGCCAGCAGCGCGGGGGCGGGCAGCTCTGGAAACACCATATATTTT
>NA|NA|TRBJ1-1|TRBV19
CASSGGWVTEAFF
TGTGCCAGTAGCGGGGGGTGGGTCACTGAAGCTTTCTTT
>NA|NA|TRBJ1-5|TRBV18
CASSPPGRQPQHF
TGTGCCAGCTCACCACCGGGTAGACAGCCCCAGCATTTT
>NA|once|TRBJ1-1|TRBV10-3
CAISGSQGIYGTEAFF
TGTGCCATCAGTGGATCGCAGGGGATTTACGGCACTGAAGCTTTCTTT
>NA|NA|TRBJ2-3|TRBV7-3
CASSPGHTRDTQYF
TGTGCCAGCAGCCCAGGCCACACTCGTGATACGCAGTATTTT
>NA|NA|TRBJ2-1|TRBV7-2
CASSPQGPPYNEQFF
TGTGCCAGCAGCCCGCAAGGGCCCCCCTACAATGAGCAGTTCTTC
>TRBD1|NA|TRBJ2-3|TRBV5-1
CASSLLSGTGTDTQYF
TGCGCCAGCAGCTTGCTTTCTGGGACAGGCACAGATACGCAGTATTTT
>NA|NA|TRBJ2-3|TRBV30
CAWSGSGRDTQYF
TGTGCCTGGAGCGGGAGTGGGAGAGATACGCAGTATTTT
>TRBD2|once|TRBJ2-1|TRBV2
CASSELGLDNEQFF
TGTGCCAGCAGTGAACTGGGACTAGATAATGAGCAGTTCTTC
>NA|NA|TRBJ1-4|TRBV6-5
CASRSRDLSEKLFF
TGTGCCAGCAGGAGTAGGGACCTAAGTGAAAAACTGTTTTTT
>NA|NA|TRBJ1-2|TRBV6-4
CASSQAPGAFYGYTF
TGTGCCAGCAGCCAGGCCCCCGGCGCTTTCTATGGCTACACCTTC
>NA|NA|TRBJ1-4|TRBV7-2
CASSSITGKLFF
TGTGCCAGCAGCTCTATTACTGGGAAACTGTTTTTT
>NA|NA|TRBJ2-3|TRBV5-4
CASSLGADRRTDTQYF
TGTGCCAGCAGCTTGGGGGCTGACAGGAGGACAGATACGCAGTATTTT
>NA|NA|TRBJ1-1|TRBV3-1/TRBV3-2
CASSQVVSDTEAFF
TGTGCCAGCAGCCAAGTGGTCTCGGACACTGAAGCTTTCTTT
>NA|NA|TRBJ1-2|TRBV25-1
CASSDWEGYTF
TGTGCCAGCAGTGATTGGGAAGGCTACACCTTC